The T cell receptor beta chain described here comes from a study of cytomegalovirus exposure and HLA in healthy donors. Study details: When 300 to 500 donors were genotyped, roughly 82% of them were found to fall in the Caucasian-associated ancestry cluster. Study results and limitations: It was reported that TCR beta sequences correctly inferred the HLA-A and HLA-B alleles for most subjects.

For this clone: Its target is unknown.

In the PCR, 60 Vbeta and 13 Jbeta primers were used. TCRdb's copy holds only in-frame clones and misses some; the assay was immunoSEQ multiplex PCR. This table holds 200,000 to 250,000 clones, 75% to 90% found once. CDR1 and CDR2 (germline): KGHSH, LQKENI. This CDR3 is built from 17 residues. The junction had 8 bases not matched to a gene; V was cut back by 0 bases and J by 6 bases. The sequenced sample was PBMCs. This TCR came from a middle-aged woman in good health and CMV-seronegative. This chain joins TRBV18 and TRBJ2-3, with 11 bases identical to TRBD2. The DNA for the CDR3 is TGTGCCAGCTCACCACCGGGTAGCGGGAGGGCCAGGGATACGCAGTATTTT. As protein: CASSPPGSGRARDTQYF.